These 28 T cell receptor beta chains came from one sample sequenced in a study of blood T cells in healthy people across ages. Using a J-beta primer mix together with a sample-barcoded 5' primer, a second PCR was run for roughly 6 to 12 cycles. TCRdb itself ran the 5' RACE reads through MiXCR, one entry per CDR3 protein. The sample has under 2 million distinct CDR3 sequences; roughly 32% are singletons. The specimen was blood. The receptors were sampled from a woman aged 25 to 39 in good health.

V usage is TRBV3-1 and J usage is TRBJ2-7; D might be TRBD1 (7 bases). This CDR3 spans 15 amino acids. CDR1 and CDR2 (germline): LGHDT, YNNKEL (reference sequence). V gave up 6 bases and J gave up 3 bases, with 18 bases separating them. Written as DNA, the CDR3 is TGTGCCAGCAGGGGGGGAGCAGGGGGTTTCTACGAGCAGTACTTC. It is translated as CASRGGAGGFYEQYF.

This clonotype showed up just a few times. The V call is TRBV7-2, the J call TRBJ1-5; D is unresolved. The CDR3 is 20 residues long. V lost 5 bases, J lost 2 bases, and 28 bases lay in between. Per germline, CDR1 SGHTA and CDR2 FQGNSA. CDR3 DNA sequence: TGTGCCAGCAGCCCCGCCTTATCTCGGGCCTGGGAGGAGGGCAATCAGCCCCAGCATTTT. Protein sequence: CASSPALSRAWEEGNQPQHF.

This chain links TRBV7-3 with TRBJ2-3; no clear D gene. V was pared by 1 base and J by 0 bases, with 11 bases between. The V gene's germline CDR1 is SGHTA and CDR2 FQGTGA. CDR3 size: 16 residues. The CDR3 loop is CASSLRSLDSTDTQYF. The CDR3 region has the DNA TGTGCCAGCAGCTTAAGGTCACTGGATAGCACAGATACGCAGTATTTT.

V usage is TRBV9 and J usage is TRBJ2-1; D unclear. The V end lost 0 bases, the J end lost 7 bases, and 8 bases lay between the germline ends. Per germline, CDR1 SGDLS and CDR2 YYNGEE. This CDR3 comprises 13 residues. The CDR3 region is CASSVETENEQFF. CDR3 sequence (DNA): TGTGCCAGCAGCGTAGAGACCGAGAATGAGCAGTTCTTC. Full variable domain (remainder filled in from reference TRBV9 and TRBJ2-1): DSGVTQTPKHLITATGQRVTLRCSPRSGDLSVYWYQQSLDQGLQFLIQYYNGEERAKGNILERFSAQQFPDLHSELNLSSLELGDSALYFCASSVETENEQFFGPGTRLTVL.

This clonotype was counted between two and nine times. In nucleotides, the CDR3 is TGTGCCAGCAGTTTCGGCAGGGGCGAATACTATGGCTACACCTTC. This translates into CASSFGRGEYYGYTF. The chain joins TRBV27 to TRBJ1-2, with D perhaps matching TRBD1 (6 bases). CDR3 length: 15 residues. With 3 bases removed from V and 3 bases from J, the gap between germline ends came to 14 bases. Germline V CDR1 and CDR2: MNHEY, SMNVEV (reference sequence).

Many counts were recorded for this clonotype. The rearrangement uses TRBV12-3 or TRBV12-4 and TRBJ2-5; D is uncertain. The length of the CDR3 is 13 residues. V lost 1 base and J 5 bases, leaving 8 bases between the germline ends. The CDR3 nucleotides read TGTGCCAGCAGTTTAGGCGCTCGGGAGACCCAGTACTTC. Translated: CASSLGARETQYF.

The J gene is TRBJ2-3, the V gene TRBV20-1; D gene ambiguous. Germline CDR1 DFQATT, CDR2 SNEGSKA (reference sequence). The CDR3 extends over 11 amino acids. With 4 bases removed from V and 6 bases from J, the gap between germline ends came to 8 bases. The CDR3 reads CSATPGDTQYF. The CDR3 DNA reads as TGCAGTGCTACCCCCGGGGATACGCAGTATTTT.

The chain carries TRBV11-2 and TRBJ2-1, with a possible D match to TRBD2 (5 bases). V was clipped by 5 bases and J by 6 bases, with 17 bases between them. Germline V gene data show CDR1 as SGHAT and CDR2 as FQNNGV. The CDR3 length is 15 residues. The CDR3 nucleotides read TGTGCCAGCAGCCTAACAACCCTGAGGGTCAATGAGCAGTTCTTC. Protein sequence: CASSLTTLRVNEQFF.

The genes are TRBV4-1 and TRBJ1-4; possible D gene TRBD1, 6 bases. This CDR3 has 17 residues. CDR1 and CDR2 (germline): MGHRA, YSYEKL. V dropped 4 bases and J dropped 8 bases, with 23 bases sitting between them. CDR3 residues: CASSPRVGSGHGEKLFF. The CDR3 nucleotides read TGCGCCAGCAGCCCTCGAGTGGGGTCGGGACACGGAGAAAAACTGTTTTTT.

This clonotype has a handful of counts. An end of the junction does not agree with germline; a read error may underlie this. In DNA form, the CDR3 reads TGTGTCAGCAGACGGGGGGCCAGTCAAGAGACCCAGTACTTC. Amino acid sequence: CVSRRGASQETQYF. The chain employs TRBV7-9 and TRBJ2-5, with D perhaps TRBD2 (7 bases). Germline loops: CDR1 SEHNR, CDR2 FQNEAQ (reference sequence). The CDR3 runs 14 residues.

This clonotype was detected a few times. This sequence joins TRBV6-1 and TRBJ1-2, with a weak D call TRBD1 (5 bases). Germline lookup yields CDR1 MNHNS and CDR2 SASEGT. This CDR3 comprises 14 residues. Between the trimmed V and J ends, which lost 7 bases and 6 bases, there was a span of 18 bases. The CDR3 DNA reads as TGTGCCAGCACCATCCCTCCCAGGGACCATGGCTACACCTTC. Protein product: CASTIPPRDHGYTF.

This clonotype appeared a few times. The chain recombines TRBV20-1 with TRBJ2-7; 8 bases fit TRBD1. Trimming took 8 bases from V and 2 from J; bases not matched to a gene: 8. CDR3 length: 13 residues. Germline-derived CDR1 and CDR2 are DFQATT and SNEGSKA (reference sequence). As DNA, the CDR3 is TGCAGTACCGACAGGGGTCCAACCTACGAGCAGTACTTC. The encoded protein is CSTDRGPTYEQYF.

In its sample, this clonotype was seen a few times. The chain combines TRBV7-2 with TRBJ2-7; TRBD2 matches 8 bases. Losses at the gene ends were 7 bases for V and 1 base for J; bases not matched to a gene: 6. Germline CDR1 reads SGHTA; CDR2 reads FQGNSA. The CDR3 sequence is 14 residues long. The DNA for the CDR3 is TGTGCCAGCACGCAGCGGGGGTTGTCCTACGAGCAGTACTTC. This codes for CASTQRGLSYEQYF.

This sequence joins TRBV5-1 and TRBJ2-7, with D perhaps being TRBD1 or TRBD2 (5 bases each). The ends were cut back, 0 bases at V and 4 bases at J, with 17 bases in the middle. Germline V gene lookup returns CDR1 SGHRS and CDR2 YFSETQ. There are 16 residues in the CDR3. CDR3 DNA: TGCGCCAGCAGCTTGGAGGGACCGAGGGGAAGTTACGAGCAGTACTTC. Protein: CASSLEGPRGSYEQYF.

The V and J genes are TRBV12-5 and TRBJ2-3, with TRBD2 matching 7 bases. Germline trimming cut 1 base from V and 9 bases from J; bases unmatched to any gene: 4. The germline gives CDR1 LGHNT, CDR2 FRNRAP. CDR3 length: 13 residues. The CDR3 bases are TGTGCTAGTGGTTTGGAGGGACTATCGACGCAGTATTTT. Translated, it gives CASGLEGLSTQYF.

CDR3 region: CASFIPGNMNTEAFF. The CDR3 region has the DNA TGTGCCAGCTTCATACCTGGGAATATGAACACTGAAGCTTTCTTT. V and J are TRBV6-2 or TRBV6-3 and TRBJ1-1; no firm D call. V was clipped by 8 bases and J by 0 bases, with 16 bases between them. Germline V CDR1 and CDR2: MNHEY, SVGEGT. The CDR3 runs 15 residues.

A few counts support this clonotype. The chain couples TRBV6-1 to TRBJ2-3; unclear D gene. The CDR3 is 15 residues long. V lost 3 bases, J lost 1 base, and 11 bases lay in between. Germline CDR1 and CDR2: MNHNS and SASEGT. CDR3 in amino acids: CASSEWVIGTDTQYF. Written as DNA, the CDR3 is TGTGCCAGCAGTGAGTGGGTAATTGGCACAGATACGCAGTATTTT.

This clonotype was found a few times. The chain has TRBV6-2 or TRBV6-3 and TRBJ1-4, with TRBD1 matching 8 bases. Germline V gives CDR1 MNHEY, CDR2 SVGEGT. This CDR3 is built from 13 residues. V shed 5 bases and J 8 bases; nucleotides not matched to a gene: 4. Written as DNA, the CDR3 is TGTGCCAGCAGTACAGGACAGGGCGAAAAACTGTTTTTT. Its translation is CASSTGQGEKLFF.

The sample holds a few counts of this clonotype. The J gene is TRBJ1-4, the V gene TRBV5-5, with 8 bases aligning to TRBD1. The V gene end was trimmed by 2 bases and the J gene end by 4 bases; junction bases not matched to a gene: 7. The germline gives CDR1 SGHKS, CDR2 YYEKEE (reference sequence). There are 16 residues in the CDR3. The CDR3 sequence: CASSFDRGQVNEKLFF. CDR3 coding DNA: TGTGCCAGCAGCTTCGACAGGGGACAGGTTAATGAAAAACTGTTTTTT. The full variable domain, with the rest looked up from reference TRBV5-5 and TRBJ1-4, is DAGVTQSPTHLIKTRGQQVTLRCSPISGHKSVSWYQQVLGQGPQFIFQYYEKEERGRGNFPDRFSARQFPNYSSELNVNALLLGDSALYLCASSFDRGQVNEKLFFGSGTQLSVL.

This clonotype was observed a handful of times. The V call is TRBV29-1, the J call TRBJ2-7; D is ambiguous. Trimming removed 7 bases from V and 6 bases from J, with 16 bases in between. This CDR3 is 12 amino acids long. Germline assignment: CDR1 SQVTM and CDR2 ANQGSEA. In DNA, the CDR3 is TGCAGCGCCAAGGACCCTTGGAGCGAGCAGTACTTC. This encodes CSAKDPWSEQYF.

Comments on this clonotype: One end of the junction fails to match germline, which may point to a read error. The chain joins TRBV5-1 to TRBJ1-1; no clear D gene. The CDR3 contains 15 residues. Germline assignment: CDR1 SGHRS and CDR2 YFSETQ. The DNA for the CDR3 is TGCGCCAACAGCTTAATCCTCTCGGAGGACACTGAAGCTTTCTTT. Encoded protein: CANSLILSEDTEAFF.

The chain has TRBV5-1 and TRBJ1-4; D remains unclear. Germline assignment: CDR1 SGHRS and CDR2 YFSETQ. The V gene lost 4 bases and the J gene lost 1 base, with 11 bases spanning the gap. This CDR3 is 15 amino acids long. CDR3 amino acids: CASSAGSVTNEKLFF. DNA for the CDR3: TGCGCCAGCAGCGCTGGAAGTGTAACTAATGAAAAACTGTTTTTT.

This clonotype has more than one count but fewer than ten. This rearrangement joins TRBV5-5 to TRBJ2-1, with D perhaps assigned TRBD1 or TRBD2 (5 bases each). From germline, CDR1 is SGHKS and CDR2 YYEKEE (reference sequence). CDR3 length: 15 residues. The germline V and J ends were trimmed by 0 bases and 4 bases, with 11 bases remaining between them. DNA of the CDR3: TGTGCCAGCAGCTTGGTAGGGACGGAGTACAATGAGCAGTTCTTC. Amino acid sequence: CASSLVGTEYNEQFF. Full variable domain (outside the CDR3, taken from reference TRBV5-5 and TRBJ2-1): DAGVTQSPTHLIKTRGQQVTLRCSPISGHKSVSWYQQVLGQGPQFIFQYYEKEERGRGNFPDRFSARQFPNYSSELNVNALLLGDSALYLCASSLVGTEYNEQFFGPGTRLTVL.

This chain joins TRBV13 and TRBJ2-1; 9 bases line up with TRBD2. Germline V lookup: CDR1 PRHDT, CDR2 FYEKMQ (reference sequence). This CDR3 region has 16 residues. Germline trimming cut 2 bases from V and 3 bases from J; bases unmatched to any gene: 5. The CDR3 loop is CASSLYVAGVYNEQFF. CDR3 DNA sequence: TGTGCCAGCAGCTTATATGTAGCGGGAGTCTACAATGAGCAGTTCTTC.

In this sample, this clonotype turned up many times. The chain uses TRBV29-1 and TRBJ2-3; 9 bases map to TRBD2. CDR1 and CDR2 (germline): SQVTM, ANQGSEA. The ends lost 0 bases at V and 6 bases at J; junction bases unmatched: 4. The CDR3 spans 14 residues. The CDR3 reads CSVEEGTSFDTQYF. The CDR3 DNA reads TGCAGCGTTGAAGAGGGGACTAGCTTTGATACGCAGTATTTT.

This clonotype was seen only a few times. The chain has TRBV9 and TRBJ2-7; no clear D gene. The CDR3 consists of 14 residues. The V and J ends lost 2 bases and 4 bases respectively, with 13 bases between them. Germline assignment: CDR1 SGDLS and CDR2 YYNGEE. CDR3 DNA sequence: TGTGCCAGCAGCGTCTGGCGGTTAATATACGAGCAGTACTTC. This encodes CASSVWRLIYEQYF. Supplemented by reference TRBV9 and TRBJ2-7, the full variable domain reads DSGVTQTPKHLITATGQRVTLRCSPRSGDLSVYWYQQSLDQGLQFLIQYYNGEERAKGNILERFSAQQFPDLHSELNLSSLELGDSALYFCASSVWRLIYEQYFGPGTRLTVT.

The count of this clonotype is one. V is TRBV11-2 and J is TRBJ2-2; TRBD2 agrees at 12 bases. V trimming: 5 bases; J trimming: 0 bases; junction bases outside the gene matches: 4. The CDR3 has 17 amino acids. CDR1 and CDR2 (germline): SGHAT, FQNNGV. CDR3 coding DNA: TGTGCCAGCAGCCCACGACTAGCGGGAGCGAACACCGGGGAGCTGTTTTTT. Translated: CASSPRLAGANTGELFF.

This clonotype showed up many times. V is TRBV29-1 and J is TRBJ2-3; 9 bases match TRBD2. The germline V gene has CDR1 SQVTM and CDR2 ANQGSEA. There are 17 residues in the CDR3. V was clipped by 0 bases and J by 2 bases; unmatched bases: 9. CDR3 amino acids: CSVEDRAAGGPTDTQYF. In nucleotides, the CDR3 is TGCAGCGTTGAAGATCGGGCAGCGGGGGGCCCCACAGATACGCAGTATTTT.